The entry below describes one T cell receptor (beta chain). Its antigen remains undetermined. No per-base quality is available; no much larger clone lies one base away. Each collaborating institution followed its own protocols to collect whole blood in K2EDTA tubes. Collaborator samples were shipped for TCRbeta analysis as frozen whole blood, isolated PBMCs, or DNA extracted from either sample type. TCRbeta CDR3 regions were amplified from genomic DNA using the immunoSEQ Assay, a bias-controlled multiplex PCR. In the original analysis: Nucleated cell counts per sample were estimated from amplification of reference gene primers within the assay. To quantify the absolute abundance of each unique TCRbeta CDR3 rearrangement, sequence reads were collapsed and filtered. For each sample, productive Simpson clonality was calculated as the square root of Simpson's diversity index across productive rearrangements. Here the immuneACCESS table is served through TCRdb, limited to in-frame sequences with V and J called. Missing clones are a known gap in these copies; in checked studies unresolved V genes cover under half, and the rest lacks a known reason. The DNA was the basis for D and trimming; V, J and clone size are from that table. Present in this sample are tens of thousands of clones, approximately 90% of which were seen just once. The ten largest clones capture roughly a fifth of the sample.

These data belong to a study of blood T cell repertoires in COVID-19 (dated by TCRdb to about 2020). Concerning the study at large: The collaborator samples originated in the United States, Italy and Spain and spanned the acute and convalescent phases of COVID-19. Where available, HLA class I and class II types were taken from metadata supplied by the sample provider and were not determined by assay-based typing. The dataset comprised deeply sampled blood TCRbeta repertoires from subjects exposed to, actively infected with, or recovered from COVID-19. The material from the prospective study consisted of cDNA or gDNA derived from T cells, B-cell-depleted T cells, or PBMCs. The sample metadata nearly always contained a de-identified subject ID, COVID-19 status, age in years and sex. Samples were obtained from the ongoing ImmuneRACE study (first 160 participants) and from roughly 1,300 subjects provided by 6 global collaborators. The repertoires were released in a freely available public database intended as a resource for research on the immune response to SARS-CoV-2. The full study reports these points: How much clinical and demographic metadata was included differed by source and by participant, and the metadata was provided uncurated.

CDR3 length: 16 amino acids, cysteine to phenylalanine. CDR3 DNA only is kept here, 48 bases in frame from base 1. Unmatched junction bases come to 11, with V trimmed by 5 bases and J by 1 base. From the germline V gene, CDR1 is SGHTA and CDR2 is FQGTGA. This clonotype was sampled from a human donor in a cohort sampled during active COVID-19. The sample was peripheral blood. The V and J genes are TRBV7-3 and TRBJ2-7, and 7 junction bases match TRBD1. CDR3 region: CASSPGHRGSSYEQYF. The DNA sequence is given as TGTGCCAGCAGCCCCGGGCACAGGGGAAGTTCCTACGAGCAGTACTTC.